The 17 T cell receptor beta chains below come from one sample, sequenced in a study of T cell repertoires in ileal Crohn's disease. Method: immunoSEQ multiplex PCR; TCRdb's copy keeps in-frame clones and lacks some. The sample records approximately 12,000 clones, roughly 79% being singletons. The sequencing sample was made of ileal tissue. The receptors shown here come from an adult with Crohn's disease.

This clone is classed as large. The CDR3 bases are TGTGCCAGTAGTGCCGGCGGTGACAGTGAGCAGTTCTTC. Its protein is CASSAGGDSEQFF. V is TRBV19 and J is TRBJ2-1; D may be TRBD1 (5 bases). The CDR3 spans 13 residues. V lost 5 bases to trimming and J lost 9 bases, with 14 bases between them. Germline V lookup: CDR1 LNHDA, CDR2 SQIVND (reference sequence).

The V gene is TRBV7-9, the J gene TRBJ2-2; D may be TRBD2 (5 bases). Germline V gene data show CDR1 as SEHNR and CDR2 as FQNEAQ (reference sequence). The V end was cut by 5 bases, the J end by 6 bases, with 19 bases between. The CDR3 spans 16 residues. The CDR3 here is CASSPPDYREAGELFF. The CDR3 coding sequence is TGTGCCAGCAGCCCCCCCGACTACCGGGAAGCCGGGGAGCTGTTTTTT.

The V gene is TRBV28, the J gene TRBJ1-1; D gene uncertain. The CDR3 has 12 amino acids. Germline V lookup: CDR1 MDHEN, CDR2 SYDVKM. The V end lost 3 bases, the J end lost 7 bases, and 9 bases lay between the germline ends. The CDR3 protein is CASSLAGREAFF. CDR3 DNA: TGTGCCAGCAGTTTGGCGGGCCGTGAAGCTTTCTTT.

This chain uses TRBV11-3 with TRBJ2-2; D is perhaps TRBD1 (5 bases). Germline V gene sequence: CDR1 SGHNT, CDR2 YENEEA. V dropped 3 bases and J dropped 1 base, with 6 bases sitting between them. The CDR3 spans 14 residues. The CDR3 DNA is TGTGCCAGCAGCTTCAGGGTGAACACCGGGGAGCTGTTTTTT. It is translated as CASSFRVNTGELFF.

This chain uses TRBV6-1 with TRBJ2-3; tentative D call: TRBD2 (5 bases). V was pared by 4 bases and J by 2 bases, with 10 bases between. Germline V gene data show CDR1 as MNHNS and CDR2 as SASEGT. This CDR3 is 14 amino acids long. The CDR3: CASSGQRDTDTQYF. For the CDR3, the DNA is TGTGCCAGCAGTGGTCAACGGGACACAGATACGCAGTATTTT.

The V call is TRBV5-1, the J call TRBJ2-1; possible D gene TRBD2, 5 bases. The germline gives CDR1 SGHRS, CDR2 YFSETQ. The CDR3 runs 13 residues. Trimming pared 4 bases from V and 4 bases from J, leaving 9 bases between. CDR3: CASSPGRYNEQFF. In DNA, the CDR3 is TGCGCCAGCAGCCCGGGAAGATACAATGAGCAGTTCTTC.

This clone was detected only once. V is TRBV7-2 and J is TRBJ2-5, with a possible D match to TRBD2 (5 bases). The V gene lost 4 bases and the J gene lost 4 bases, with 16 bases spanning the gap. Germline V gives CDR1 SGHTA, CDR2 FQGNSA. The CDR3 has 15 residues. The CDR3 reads CASSSGMGGRETQYF. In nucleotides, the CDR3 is TGTGCCAGCAGCTCCGGGATGGGTGGGCGAGAGACCCAGTACTTC.

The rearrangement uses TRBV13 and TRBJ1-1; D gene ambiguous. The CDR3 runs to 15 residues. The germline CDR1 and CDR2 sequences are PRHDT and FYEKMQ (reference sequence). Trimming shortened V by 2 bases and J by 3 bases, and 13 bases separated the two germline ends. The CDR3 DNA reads TGTGCCAGCAGCTTAATCGGGCCGGGGTACACTGAAGCTTTCTTT. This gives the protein CASSLIGPGYTEAFF.

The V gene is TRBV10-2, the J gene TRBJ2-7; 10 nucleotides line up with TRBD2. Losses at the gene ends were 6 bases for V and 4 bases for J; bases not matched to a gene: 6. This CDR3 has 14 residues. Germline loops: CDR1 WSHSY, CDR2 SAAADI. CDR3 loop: CASREREGRYEQYF. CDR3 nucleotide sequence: TGCGCCAGCAGAGAGCGGGAGGGCCGTTACGAGCAGTACTTC.

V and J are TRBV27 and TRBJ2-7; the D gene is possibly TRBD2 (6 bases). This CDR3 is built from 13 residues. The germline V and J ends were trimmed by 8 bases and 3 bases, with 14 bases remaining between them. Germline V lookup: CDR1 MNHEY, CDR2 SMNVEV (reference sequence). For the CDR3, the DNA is TGTGCCAGCCGACCGCGGGGAGACTACGAGCAGTACTTC. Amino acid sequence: CASRPRGDYEQYF.

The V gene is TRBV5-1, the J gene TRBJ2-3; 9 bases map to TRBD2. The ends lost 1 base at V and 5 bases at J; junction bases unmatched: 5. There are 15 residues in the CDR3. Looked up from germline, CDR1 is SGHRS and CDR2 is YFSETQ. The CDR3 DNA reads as TGCGCCAGCAGCTTGTTTGCGGGGGGGCTAGATACGCAGTATTTT. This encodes CASSLFAGGLDTQYF.

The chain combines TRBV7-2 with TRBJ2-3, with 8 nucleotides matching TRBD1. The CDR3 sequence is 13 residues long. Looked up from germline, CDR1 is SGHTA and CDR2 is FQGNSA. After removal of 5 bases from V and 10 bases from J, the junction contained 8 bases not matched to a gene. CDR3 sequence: CASSASGGDSQYF. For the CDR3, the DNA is TGTGCCAGCAGCGCCTCAGGGGGCGATTCGCAGTATTTT.

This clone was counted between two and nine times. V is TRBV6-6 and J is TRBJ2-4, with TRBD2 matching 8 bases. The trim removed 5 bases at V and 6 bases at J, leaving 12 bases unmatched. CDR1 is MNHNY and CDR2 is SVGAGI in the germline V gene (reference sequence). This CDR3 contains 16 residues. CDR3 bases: TGTGCCAGCAGTACCTCGGCGGGAGGTGGGAGAAACATTCAGTACTTC. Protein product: CASSTSAGGGRNIQYF.

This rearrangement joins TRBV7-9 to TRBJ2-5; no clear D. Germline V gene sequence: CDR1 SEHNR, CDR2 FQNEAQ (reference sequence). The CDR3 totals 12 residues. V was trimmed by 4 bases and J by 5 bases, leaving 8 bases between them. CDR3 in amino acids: CASSSEAETQYF. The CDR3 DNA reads TGTGCCAGCAGCTCCGAGGCGGAGACCCAGTACTTC. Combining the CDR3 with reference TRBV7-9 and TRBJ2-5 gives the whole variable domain DTGVSQNPRHKITKRGQNVTFRCDPISEHNRLYWYRQTLGQGPEFLTYFQNEAQLEKSRLLSDRFSAERPKGSFSTLEIQRTEQGDSAMYLCASSSEAETQYFGPGTRLLVL.

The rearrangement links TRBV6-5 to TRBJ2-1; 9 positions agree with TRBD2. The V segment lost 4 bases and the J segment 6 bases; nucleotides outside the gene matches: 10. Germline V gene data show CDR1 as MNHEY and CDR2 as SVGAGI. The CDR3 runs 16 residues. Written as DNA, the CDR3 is TGTGCCAGCAGTTCCGCCCCAGGCGGGGGGGCCAATGAGCAGTTCTTC. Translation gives CASSSAPGGGANEQFF.

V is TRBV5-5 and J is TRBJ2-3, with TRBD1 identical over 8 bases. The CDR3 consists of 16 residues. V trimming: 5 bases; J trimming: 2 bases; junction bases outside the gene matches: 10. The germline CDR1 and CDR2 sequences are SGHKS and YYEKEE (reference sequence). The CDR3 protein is CASRWTGLSVTDTQYF. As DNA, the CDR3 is TGTGCCAGCAGATGGACAGGGCTCAGTGTCACAGATACGCAGTATTTT.

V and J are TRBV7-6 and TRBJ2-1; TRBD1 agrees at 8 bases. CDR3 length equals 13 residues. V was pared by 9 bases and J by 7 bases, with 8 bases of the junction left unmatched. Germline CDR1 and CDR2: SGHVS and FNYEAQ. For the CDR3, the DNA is TGTGCCAGTACGACAGGGGCCAAGAATGAGCAGTTCTTC. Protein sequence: CASTTGAKNEQFF.